The next 18 T cell receptor beta chains were all read from a single sample in a study of blood T cell repertoires in COVID-19. Libraries were prepared by immunoSEQ multiplex PCR; TCRdb keeps only in-frame clonotypes and omits some of them. The sample yields around 400,000 clones, roughly nine tenths seen once. Sequenced: PBMCs or T cells enriched from blood (not recorded which). The receptors shown here come from a woman between 35 and 50 years old who had been exposed to COVID-19.

The chain couples TRBV4-1 to TRBJ2-2, with D uncertain. Trimming stripped 0 bases from V and 4 bases from J, with 12 bases between. CDR3 length: 16 amino acids. Germline CDR1 reads MGHRA; CDR2 reads YSYEKL. CDR3 residues: CASSQEASASTGELFF. Written as DNA, the CDR3 is TGCGCCAGCAGCCAAGAGGCTTCAGCGAGCACCGGGGAGCTGTTTTTT.

The rearrangement links TRBV3-1 (or the pseudogene TRBV3-2) to TRBJ1-6; D is undetermined. Trimming stripped 4 bases from V and 0 bases from J, with 13 bases between. The germline CDR1 and CDR2 sequences are LGHDT and YNNKEL (reference sequence). This CDR3 has 17 amino acids. The CDR3: CASSPGGGSSYNSPLHF. The CDR3 bases are TGTGCCAGCAGCCCCGGTGGAGGAAGCTCCTATAATTCACCCCTCCACTTT.

A remark on this clone: Other DNA sequences from this sample encode an identical CDR3 as well. V and J are TRBV7-2 and TRBJ2-3; TRBD2 agrees at 7 bases. V dropped 0 bases and J dropped 0; count of bases not matched to a gene: 3. Germline loops: CDR1 SGHTA, CDR2 FQGNSA. CDR3 length equals 16 residues. CDR3 nucleotides: TGTGCCAGCAGCTTAGCGGGAGGGCCCAGCACAGATACGCAGTATTTT. It specifies CASSLAGGPSTDTQYF. The entire variable domain, with the rest obtained from reference TRBV7-2 and TRBJ2-3, is as follows: GAGVSQSPSNKVTEKGKDVELRCDPISGHTALYWYRQSLGQGLEFLIYFQGNSAPDKSGLPSDRFSAERTGGSVSTLTIQRTQQEDSAVYLCASSLAGGPSTDTQYFGPGTRLTVL.

This clone was counted a few times. The rearrangement joins TRBV28 to TRBJ1-2; D gene uncertain. The CDR3 consists of 10 residues. Trimming removed 6 bases from V and 7 bases from J, with 6 bases in between. The germline V gene has CDR1 MDHEN and CDR2 SYDVKM. CDR3 sequence reads: CASSGSGYTF. The CDR3 coding sequence is TGTGCCAGCAGCGGGAGTGGCTACACCTTC.

The CDR3 protein is CASSQSGQSNEKLFF. The CDR3 nucleotides read TGTGCCAGCAGCCAATCGGGACAGTCTAATGAAAAACTGTTTTTT. The genes are TRBV3-1 (or the pseudogene TRBV3-2) and TRBJ1-4, with TRBD1 matching 7 bases. The CDR3 has 15 residues. Trimming removed 2 bases from V and 3 bases from J; junction bases left unmatched: 3. Germline assignment: CDR1 LGHDT and CDR2 YNNKEL (reference sequence).

V is TRBV6-5 and J is TRBJ2-3, with 10 positions matching TRBD1. V lost 10 bases, J lost 7 bases, and 11 bases stayed unmatched. Germline V gene lookup returns CDR1 MNHEY and CDR2 SVGAGI. The CDR3 totals 14 residues. This CDR3 is CAIKRGTGVYTQYF. CDR3 coding DNA: TGTGCCATTAAACGCGGGACAGGGGTATATACGCAGTATTTT.

The V gene is TRBV6-5, the J gene TRBJ1-1, with a tentative D call TRBD1 (6 bases). Trimming stripped 5 bases from V and 4 bases from J, with 11 bases between. Germline V gene lookup returns CDR1 MNHEY and CDR2 SVGAGI. The CDR3 has 13 amino acids. In DNA form, the CDR3 reads TGTGCCAGCAGTATACAGGGCCCCACTGAAGCTTTCTTT. This encodes CASSIQGPTEAFF.

This chain connects TRBV27 to TRBJ1-5, with D maybe TRBD1 (5 bases). The CDR3 loop spans 14 amino acids. Trimming stripped 8 bases from V and 3 bases from J, with 14 bases between. The germline CDR1 and CDR2 sequences are MNHEY and SMNVEV (reference sequence). CDR3 sequence: CASSPGFNNQPQHF. CDR3 nucleotide sequence: TGTGCCAGCTCCCCAGGGTTTAACAATCAGCCCCAGCATTTT.

The genes are TRBV30 and TRBJ1-6; maybe TRBD1 (5 bases). From germline, CDR1 is GTSNPN and CDR2 SVGIG (reference sequence). The CDR3 is 13 amino acids. Trimming pared 7 bases from V and 10 bases from J, leaving 17 bases between. The CDR3 DNA follows: TGTGCCTTCTCAGACAGCGTGGGATCACCCCTCCACTTT. Translating gives CAFSDSVGSPLHF.

This clone is a singleton in its sample. V gene TRBV23-1 combines with J gene TRBJ2-1, with TRBD2 matching over 7 bases. TRBV23-1 is classed as an ORF, of uncertain function. The V gene end was trimmed by 3 bases and the J gene end by 5 bases; junction bases not matched to a gene: 7. CDR3 length: 15 amino acids. The CDR3 DNA sequence: TGCGCCAGCAGTCACCCGGGGGGTTGTAACAATGAGCAGTTCTTC. This gives the protein CASSHPGGCNNEQFF.

This clone was seen only once. This sequence joins TRBV19 and TRBJ1-3, with 7 bases aligning to TRBD1. J lost 1 base, V lost 4 bases, and 4 bases had no gene match. The CDR3 is 15 amino acids. Germline values: CDR1 LNHDA, CDR2 SQIVND (reference sequence). The CDR3 sequence is CASSSHRGSGNTIYF. The CDR3 DNA is TGTGCCAGTAGTAGCCACAGGGGATCTGGAAACACCATATATTTT.

The gene calls are TRBV19 and TRBJ2-7; 7 bases map to TRBD1. The CDR3 sequence is 14 residues long. Germline V gives CDR1 LNHDA, CDR2 SQIVND (reference sequence). After removal of 5 bases from V and 3 bases from J, the junction contained 7 bases not matched to a gene. The CDR3 DNA sequence: TGTGCCAGTAGTCCACGTTGGGACAGCTACGAGCAGTACTTC. Amino acids: CASSPRWDSYEQYF. The full variable domain, rest sourced from reference TRBV19 and TRBJ2-7, is DGGITQSPKYLFRKEGQNVTLSCEQNLNHDAMYWYRQDPGQGLRLIYYSQIVNDFQKGDIAEGYSVSREKKESFPLTVTSAQKNPTAFYLCASSPRWDSYEQYFGPGTRLTVT.

The chain combines TRBV11-3 with TRBJ2-3; D may be TRBD1 (6 bases). The germline V gene has CDR1 SGHNT and CDR2 YENEEA. Trimming pared 5 bases from V and 10 bases from J, leaving 22 bases between. The CDR3 has 15 residues. For the CDR3, the DNA is TGTGCCAGCAGCCGAGGGGACACCACGAACCAACCGCAGTATTTT. Its translation is CASSRGDTTNQPQYF.

The chain employs TRBV5-5 and TRBJ1-1; no clear D. Looked up from germline, CDR1 is SGHKS and CDR2 is YYEKEE (reference sequence). Trimming removed 0 bases from V and 4 bases from J, with 13 bases in between. The CDR3 consists of 15 residues. The CDR3 sequence is CASSLEYGAFTEAFF. The CDR3 DNA sequence: TGTGCCAGCAGCTTGGAATACGGAGCTTTCACTGAAGCTTTCTTT.

The chain is built from TRBV2 and TRBJ2-5; 9 bases are a match to TRBD1. This CDR3 comprises 14 residues. Germline CDR1 and CDR2: SNHLY and FYNNEI. With V trimmed by 6 bases and J by 4 bases, 6 bases remained unmatched. For the CDR3, the DNA is TGTGCCAGCAGCGGGACAGGGAGGGGAGAGACCCAGTACTTC. Its translation: CASSGTGRGETQYF.

The CDR3 spells CASSEDRATNEKLFF. CDR3 bases: TGTGCCAGCAGTGAAGACAGGGCAACTAATGAAAAACTGTTTTTT. V and J are TRBV2 and TRBJ1-4, with D possibly matching TRBD1 (6 bases). This CDR3 region has 15 residues. CDR1 is SNHLY and CDR2 is FYNNEI in the germline V gene. The V gene lost 1 base and the J gene lost 0 bases, with 6 bases spanning the gap.

The genes are TRBV5-1 and TRBJ1-1; no clear D gene. Germline V gene lookup returns CDR1 SGHRS and CDR2 YFSETQ. Trimming took off 1 base at V and 7 bases at J, with 11 bases between the two ends. The CDR3 spans 13 residues. In DNA, the CDR3 is TGCGCCAGCAGCTTGACCCCACCGGGTGAAGCTTTCTTT. Amino acids: CASSLTPPGEAFF.

This rearrangement joins TRBV27 to TRBJ2-7; D uncertain. The CDR3 consists of 12 residues. Per germline, CDR1 MNHEY and CDR2 SMNVEV (reference sequence). V gave up 5 bases and J gave up 6 bases, with 11 bases separating them. The DNA for the CDR3 is TGTGCCAGCAGTAACGTAGCTGGCGAGCAGTACTTC. It codes for CASSNVAGEQYF.